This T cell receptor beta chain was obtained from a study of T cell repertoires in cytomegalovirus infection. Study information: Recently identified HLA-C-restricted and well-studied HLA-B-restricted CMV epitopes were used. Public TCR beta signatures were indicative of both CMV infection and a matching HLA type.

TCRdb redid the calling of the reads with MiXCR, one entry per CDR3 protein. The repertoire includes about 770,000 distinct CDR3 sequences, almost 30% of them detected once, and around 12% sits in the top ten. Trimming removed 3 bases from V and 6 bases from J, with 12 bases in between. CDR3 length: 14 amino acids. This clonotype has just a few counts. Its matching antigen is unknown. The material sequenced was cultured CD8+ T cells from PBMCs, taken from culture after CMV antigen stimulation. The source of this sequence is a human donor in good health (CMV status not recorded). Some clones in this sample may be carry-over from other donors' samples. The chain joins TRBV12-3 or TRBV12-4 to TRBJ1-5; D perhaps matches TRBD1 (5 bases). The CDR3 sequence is CASSFRGGSQPQHF. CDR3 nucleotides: TGTGCCAGCAGTTTCCGGGGGGGATCTCAGCCCCAGCATTTT.